This TCR beta chain was recovered during a study of naive and memory T cell subsets. Separate alpha and beta amplification began at the second PCR step. Both TRBC1 and TRBC2 were covered by a beta constant-region primer of two equimolar oligonucleotides. Nested alpha and beta constant-region primers with the SP2 primer drove four PCR rounds on ligated cDNA. An oligonucleotide with the SP2 primer and a 12-nucleotide UMI was ligated to the cDNA 3' end. TCRdb reprocessed the UMI-ligation and nested PCR reads with MiXCR, giving one entry per CDR3 protein. The table records 150,000 or so distinct CDR3 sequences, approximately 22% of them present only once. V lost 3 bases and J 0 bases, leaving 6 bases between the germline ends. Germline CDR1 LGHDT, CDR2 YNNKEL (reference sequence). CDR3 length: 13 amino acids. Study conclusions and caveats: Over 85% of naive TCR sequences appeared only once, unlike memory subsets. Possibly reflecting memory cells re-expressing CD45RA, a few larger clonotypes occurred in naive repertoires, especially CD8.

For this clonotype: No antigen is known for it.

The specimen was naive CD4+ T cells from blood. This chain joins TRBV3-1 and TRBJ2-7, with TRBD2 as a possible D gene (6 bases). The source is a human donor in good health. The CDR3 is CASSHGSSYEQYF. CDR3 in DNA: TGTGCCAGCAGCCACGGGAGCTCCTACGAGCAGTACTTC.